The next 5 T cell receptor beta chains were all read from a single sample in a study of shared clonotypes between healthy human individuals. CD45RO-negative, CCR7-positively selected cells formed the naive CD8 fraction, excluding terminally differentiated effector memory CD45RA+ cells. Clones were sequenced by immunoSEQ multiplex PCR, and TCRdb holds only the in-frame ones, with some missing. The repertoire holds about 2 million clones, with roughly 94% as singletons. Sequenced input: naive CD8+ T cells sorted from blood. The source is a man between 18 and 35 years old in good health.

The V gene is TRBV11-2, the J gene TRBJ2-7; 14 positions match TRBD2. Trimming at V came to 2 bases and at J to 5 bases, leaving 5 bases not matched to a gene. There are 16 residues in the CDR3. Germline lookup yields CDR1 SGHAT and CDR2 FQNNGV. CDR3 protein: CASSLFPTSGGDEQYF. CDR3 nucleotide sequence: TGTGCCAGCAGCTTATTCCCGACTAGCGGGGGGGACGAGCAGTACTTC.

V and J are TRBV9 and TRBJ2-5; D possibly corresponds to TRBD2 (7 bases). The V gene lost 3 bases and the J gene lost 4 bases, with 16 bases spanning the gap. The CDR3 contains 15 residues. Germline V gives CDR1 SGDLS, CDR2 YYNGEE. The CDR3 protein is CASSAGGGGPETQYF. The CDR3 DNA reads TGTGCCAGCAGCGCCGGAGGGGGGGGCCCAGAGACCCAGTACTTC.

V is TRBV7-9 and J is TRBJ2-1; 11 positions agree with TRBD2. CDR3 size: 19 residues. Germline V gene lookup returns CDR1 SEHNR and CDR2 FQNEAQ (reference sequence). V lost 0 bases to trimming and J lost 0 bases; unmatched junction nucleotides: 7. The CDR3: CASSLAGLAETSSYNEQFF. CDR3 DNA: TGTGCCAGCAGCTTAGCGGGACTAGCGGAGACTTCCTCCTACAATGAGCAGTTCTTC.

V and J are TRBV29-1 and TRBJ1-2; a possible D gene is TRBD1 (5 bases). The germline CDR1 and CDR2 sequences are SQVTM and ANQGSEA. This CDR3 spans 13 amino acids. V lost 5 bases to trimming and J lost 4 bases, with 14 bases between them. The DNA of the CDR3 is TGCAGCGTTAAACTTCAGGGAACCTATGGCTACACCTTC. This translates into CSVKLQGTYGYTF. Filled out from reference TRBV29-1 and TRBJ1-2, the complete variable domain reads SAVISQKPSRDICQRGTSLTIQCQVDSQVTMMFWYRQQPGQSLTLIATANQGSEATYESGFVIDKFPISRPNLTFSTLTVSNMSPEDSSIYLCSVKLQGTYGYTFGSGTRLTVV.

This clone was seen once. The chain combines TRBV7-9 with TRBJ2-7; D gene unclear. The CDR3 extends over 11 amino acids. The V end lost 5 bases, the J end lost 5 bases, and 7 bases lay between the germline ends. Germline CDR1 and CDR2: SEHNR and FQNEAQ (reference sequence). CDR3 bases: TGTGCCAGCAGCGACCAGAACGAGCAGTACTTC. This encodes CASSDQNEQYF.